Described below is a single TCR beta chain sequence and its context. The method was immunoSEQ multiplex PCR; TCRdb's version includes in-frame clones alone and lacks a portion of them. The sample includes some 130,000 clones, just over 90% of them seen just once. The CDR3 consists of 13 residues. Per germline, CDR1 SGHDN and CDR2 FVKESK. Trimming took off 5 bases at V and 5 bases at J, with 12 bases between the two ends. The record originates from a study of control samples from healthy donors and cancer patients. The sequencing input was PBMCs. The sequence derives from a man aged 50-59 years with head and neck cancer. The chain joins TRBV14 to TRBJ2-5, with D unclear. This CDR3 reads CASSDTLSETQYF. The DNA for the CDR3 is TGTGCCAGCAGCGACACGCTTTCGGAGACCCAGTACTTC.